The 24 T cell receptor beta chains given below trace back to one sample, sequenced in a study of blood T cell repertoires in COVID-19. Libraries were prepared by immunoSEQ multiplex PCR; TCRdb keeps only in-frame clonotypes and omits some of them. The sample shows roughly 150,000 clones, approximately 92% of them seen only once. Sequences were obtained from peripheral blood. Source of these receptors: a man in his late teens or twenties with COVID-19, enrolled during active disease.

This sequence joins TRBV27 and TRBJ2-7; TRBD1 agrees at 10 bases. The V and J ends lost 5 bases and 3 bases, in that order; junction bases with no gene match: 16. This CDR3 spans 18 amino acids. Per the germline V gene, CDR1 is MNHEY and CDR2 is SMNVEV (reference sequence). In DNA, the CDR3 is TGTGCCAGCAGTCCCTACATCGATCCGGGACAGGGGTTCTACGAGCAGTACTTC. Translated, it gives CASSPYIDPGQGFYEQYF.

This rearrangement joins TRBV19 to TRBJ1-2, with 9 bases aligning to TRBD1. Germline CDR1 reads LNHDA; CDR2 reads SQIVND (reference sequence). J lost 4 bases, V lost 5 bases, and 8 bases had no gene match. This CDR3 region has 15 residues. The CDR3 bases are TGTGCCAGTAGTCCACAGGGGGCCGAGGGCTATGGCTACACCTTC. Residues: CASSPQGAEGYGYTF.

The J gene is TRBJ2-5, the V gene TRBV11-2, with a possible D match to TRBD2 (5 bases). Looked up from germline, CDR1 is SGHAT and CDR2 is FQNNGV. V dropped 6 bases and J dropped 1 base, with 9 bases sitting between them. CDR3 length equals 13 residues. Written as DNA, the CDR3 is TGTGCCAGCAGGGGCGGACTCCAAGAGACCCAGTACTTC. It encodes CASRGGLQETQYF.

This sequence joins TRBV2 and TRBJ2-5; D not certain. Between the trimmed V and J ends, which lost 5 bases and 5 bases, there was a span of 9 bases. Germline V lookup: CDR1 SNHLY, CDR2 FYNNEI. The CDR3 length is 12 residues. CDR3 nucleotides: TGTGCCAGCAGTCCCGAACGGGAGACCCAGTACTTC. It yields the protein CASSPERETQYF.

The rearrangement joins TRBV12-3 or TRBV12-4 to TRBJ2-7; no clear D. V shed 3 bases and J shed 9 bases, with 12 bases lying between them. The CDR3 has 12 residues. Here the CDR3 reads CASSFSWLWQYF. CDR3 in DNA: TGTGCCAGCAGTTTCTCTTGGCTTTGGCAGTACTTC.

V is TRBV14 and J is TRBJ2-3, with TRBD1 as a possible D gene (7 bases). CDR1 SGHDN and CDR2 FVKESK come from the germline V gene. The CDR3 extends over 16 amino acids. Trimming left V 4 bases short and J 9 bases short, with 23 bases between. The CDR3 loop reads CASSRELGQSGGTQYF. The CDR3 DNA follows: TGTGCCAGCAGCCGAGAGCTGGGACAGTCAGGAGGGACGCAGTATTTT.

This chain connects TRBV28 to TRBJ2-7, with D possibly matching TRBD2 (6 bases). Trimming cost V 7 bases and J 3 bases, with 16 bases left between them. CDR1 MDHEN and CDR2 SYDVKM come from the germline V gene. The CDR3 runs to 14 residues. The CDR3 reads CASTRPGLFYEQYF. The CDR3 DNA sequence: TGTGCCAGCACTCGACCGGGACTTTTCTACGAGCAGTACTTC.

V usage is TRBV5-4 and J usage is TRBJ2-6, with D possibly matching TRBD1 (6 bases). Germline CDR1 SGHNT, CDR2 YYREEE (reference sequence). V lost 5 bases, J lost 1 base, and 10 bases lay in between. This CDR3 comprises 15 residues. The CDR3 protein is CASRLDRSGANVLTF. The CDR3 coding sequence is TGTGCCAGCAGACTCGACAGGTCTGGGGCCAACGTCCTGACTTTC.

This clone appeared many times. CDR3 sequence: CATSDPDGANTGELFF. The CDR3 region has the DNA TGTGCCACCAGTGACCCGGACGGGGCGAACACCGGGGAGCTGTTTTTT. The chain links TRBV24-1 to TRBJ2-2, with D possibly being TRBD2 (5 bases). Germline-derived CDR1 and CDR2 are KGHDR and SFDVKD. V lost 4 bases, J lost 0 bases, and 11 bases lay in between. The CDR3 has 16 residues.

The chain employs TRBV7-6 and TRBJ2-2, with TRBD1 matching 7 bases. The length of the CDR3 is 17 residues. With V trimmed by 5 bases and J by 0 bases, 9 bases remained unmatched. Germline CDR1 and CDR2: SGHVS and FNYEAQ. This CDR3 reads CASSPPGQPPNTGELFF. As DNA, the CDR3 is TGTGCCAGCAGCCCGCCGGGACAGCCCCCGAACACCGGGGAGCTGTTTTTT.

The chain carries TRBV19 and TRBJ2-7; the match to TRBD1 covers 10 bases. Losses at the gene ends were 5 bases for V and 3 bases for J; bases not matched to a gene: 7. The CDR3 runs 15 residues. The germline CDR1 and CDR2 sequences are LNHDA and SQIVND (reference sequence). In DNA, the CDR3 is TGTGCCAGTAGTGCCGTGGGACAGGGGAGCTACGAGCAGTACTTC. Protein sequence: CASSAVGQGSYEQYF.

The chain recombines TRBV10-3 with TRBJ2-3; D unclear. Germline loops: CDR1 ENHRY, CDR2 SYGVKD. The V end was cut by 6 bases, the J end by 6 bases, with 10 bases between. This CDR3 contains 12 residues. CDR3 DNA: TGTGCCATCAGGGCAGGCCGGGATACGCAGTATTTT. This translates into CAIRAGRDTQYF.

The CDR3 DNA is TGTGCCAGTAGTATAGTGGGTTGGGCCCCGAGGGGCAATCAGCCCCAGCATTTT. This sequence encodes CASSIVGWAPRGNQPQHF. V and J are TRBV19 and TRBJ1-5; D is undetermined. V dropped 1 base and J dropped 2 bases, with 18 bases sitting between them. The germline CDR1 and CDR2 sequences are LNHDA and SQIVND (reference sequence). This CDR3 is built from 18 residues. The whole variable domain, remainder taken from reference TRBV19 and TRBJ1-5, is DGGITQSPKYLFRKEGQNVTLSCEQNLNHDAMYWYRQDPGQGLRLIYYSQIVNDFQKGDIAEGYSVSREKKESFPLTVTSAQKNPTAFYLCASSIVGWAPRGNQPQHFGDGTRLSIL.

In DNA, the CDR3 is TGTGCCAGTAGTTCGGGACTAGCGGGAGGAAACAATGAGCAGTTCTTC. Its protein is CASSSGLAGGNNEQFF. The chain links TRBV19 to TRBJ2-1; 15 bases align to TRBD2. V shed 5 bases and J 5 bases; nucleotides not matched to a gene: 4. The CDR3 totals 16 residues. CDR1 LNHDA and CDR2 SQIVND come from the germline V gene (reference sequence).

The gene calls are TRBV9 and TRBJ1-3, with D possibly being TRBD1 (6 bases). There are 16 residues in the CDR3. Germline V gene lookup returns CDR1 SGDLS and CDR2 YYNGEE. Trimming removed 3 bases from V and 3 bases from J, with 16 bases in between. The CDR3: CASSGWTVGFGNTIYF. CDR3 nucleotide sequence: TGTGCCAGCAGCGGCTGGACAGTAGGATTTGGAAACACCATATATTTT. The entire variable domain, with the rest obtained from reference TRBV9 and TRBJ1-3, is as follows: DSGVTQTPKHLITATGQRVTLRCSPRSGDLSVYWYQQSLDQGLQFLIQYYNGEERAKGNILERFSAQQFPDLHSELNLSSLELGDSALYFCASSGWTVGFGNTIYFGEGSWLTVV.

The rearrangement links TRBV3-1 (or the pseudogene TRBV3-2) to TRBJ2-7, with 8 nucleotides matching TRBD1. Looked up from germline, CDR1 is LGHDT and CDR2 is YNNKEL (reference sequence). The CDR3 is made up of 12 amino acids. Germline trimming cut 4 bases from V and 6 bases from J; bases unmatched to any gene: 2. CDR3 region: CASSRTGTEQYF. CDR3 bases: TGTGCCAGCAGCCGGACAGGGACCGAGCAGTACTTC.

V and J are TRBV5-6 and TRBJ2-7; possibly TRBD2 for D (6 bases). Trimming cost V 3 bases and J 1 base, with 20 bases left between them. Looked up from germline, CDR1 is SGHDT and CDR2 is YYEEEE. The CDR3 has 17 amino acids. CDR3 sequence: CASSSDRSGLRSYEQYF. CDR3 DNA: TGTGCCAGCAGCTCCGATCGGAGCGGGCTACGATCCTACGAGCAGTACTTC.

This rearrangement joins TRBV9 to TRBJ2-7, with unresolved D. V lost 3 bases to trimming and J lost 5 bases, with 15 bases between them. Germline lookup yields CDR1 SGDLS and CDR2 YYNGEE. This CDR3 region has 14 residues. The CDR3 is CASSAKTYGDEQYF. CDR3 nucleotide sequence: TGTGCCAGCAGCGCAAAAACCTATGGAGACGAGCAGTACTTC.

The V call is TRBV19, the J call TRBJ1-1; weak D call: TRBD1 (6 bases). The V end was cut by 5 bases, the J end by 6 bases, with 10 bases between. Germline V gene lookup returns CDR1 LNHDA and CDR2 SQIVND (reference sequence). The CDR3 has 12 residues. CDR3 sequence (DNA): TGTGCCAGTAGTTCCAGGGGTCCTGAAGCTTTCTTT. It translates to CASSSRGPEAFF.

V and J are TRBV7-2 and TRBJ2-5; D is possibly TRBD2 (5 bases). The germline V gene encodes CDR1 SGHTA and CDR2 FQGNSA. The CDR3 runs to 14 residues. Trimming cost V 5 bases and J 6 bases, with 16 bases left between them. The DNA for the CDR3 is TGTGCCAGCAGCCCGCCCGAGGGCGTGAAGACCCAGTACTTC. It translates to CASSPPEGVKTQYF.

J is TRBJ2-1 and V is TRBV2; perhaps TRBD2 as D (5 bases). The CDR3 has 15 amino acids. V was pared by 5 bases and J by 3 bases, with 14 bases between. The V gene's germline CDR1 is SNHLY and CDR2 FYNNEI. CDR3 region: CASSPLAGLYNEQFF. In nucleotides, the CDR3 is TGTGCCAGCAGTCCCTTGGCGGGCCTCTACAATGAGCAGTTCTTC.

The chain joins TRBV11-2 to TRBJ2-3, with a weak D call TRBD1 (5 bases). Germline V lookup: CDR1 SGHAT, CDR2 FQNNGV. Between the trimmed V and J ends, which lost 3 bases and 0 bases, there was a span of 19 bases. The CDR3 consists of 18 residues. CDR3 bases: TGTGCCAGCAGCTTTTCCCCACCATTGACAGCTAGCACAGATACGCAGTATTTT. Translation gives CASSFSPPLTASTDTQYF.

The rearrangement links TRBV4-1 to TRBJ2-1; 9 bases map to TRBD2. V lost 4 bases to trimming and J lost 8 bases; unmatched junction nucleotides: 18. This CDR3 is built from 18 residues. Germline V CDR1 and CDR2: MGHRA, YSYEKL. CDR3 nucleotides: TGCGCCAGCAGCCCCGGTTTAAGGGCGGGAGGGCTCAGGTATGAGCAGTTCTTC. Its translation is CASSPGLRAGGLRYEQFF.

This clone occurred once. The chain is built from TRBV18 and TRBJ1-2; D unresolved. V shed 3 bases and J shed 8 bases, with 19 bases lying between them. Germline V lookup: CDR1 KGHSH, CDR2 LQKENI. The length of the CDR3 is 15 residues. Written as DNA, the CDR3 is TGTGCCAGCTCACCTGTTGTCGAGCCCAACGAGGGCTACACCTTC. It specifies CASSPVVEPNEGYTF.